The 25 T cell receptor beta chains below were found in one sample sequenced in a study of vaccination effects on CD4 cells after COVID-19. Once cultured for 9 to 11 days, the cells underwent separation to obtain CD4+ T cells. BNT162b2 vaccine or mRNA-1273 vaccine was given to participants in two doses. The method was immunoSEQ multiplex PCR; TCRdb's version includes in-frame clones alone and lacks a portion of them. The repertoire holds about 57,000 clones, with about four fifths as singletons. Their antigen targets remain unknown. The source material was CD4+ T cells from PBMCs cultured without peptide, sampled after COVID-19 vaccination. Receptor source: a human donor who received a COVID-19 vaccine.

The count of this clone is one. This sequence joins TRBV6-1 and TRBJ2-7; 9 bases map to TRBD1. V lost 2 bases, J lost 7 bases, and 3 bases stayed unmatched. The germline V gene encodes CDR1 MNHNS and CDR2 SASEGT. The CDR3 extends over 13 amino acids. CDR3 sequence (DNA): TGTGCCAGCAGTGAAAACAGGGGGCTTGAGCAGTACTTC. Translating gives CASSENRGLEQYF.

This clone has only a few counts. This chain joins TRBV2 and TRBJ2-4; tentative D call: TRBD1 (7 bases). The CDR3 has 17 amino acids. CDR1 is SNHLY, CDR2 FYNNEI, per germline. V lost 7 bases to trimming and J lost 0 bases, with 19 bases between them. CDR3 nucleotide sequence: TGTGCCAGCAAGCCCGACTCAGGGGGGCCAGCCAAAAACATTCAGTACTTC. Translation: CASKPDSGGPAKNIQYF.

This clone showed up just once. The rearrangement links TRBV7-2 to TRBJ2-1; D possibly corresponds to TRBD2 (6 bases). Germline values: CDR1 SGHTA, CDR2 FQGNSA. Trimming removed 8 bases from V and 6 bases from J, with 11 bases in between. There are 12 residues in the CDR3. The CDR3 here is CASAGSANEQFF. The CDR3, as DNA: TGTGCCAGCGCGGGAAGCGCCAATGAGCAGTTCTTC.

This chain joins TRBV2 and TRBJ1-4, with 7 bases identical to TRBD1. Germline V gene sequence: CDR1 SNHLY, CDR2 FYNNEI. The J segment lost 0 bases and the V segment lost 6 bases, leaving 1 base of the junction unmatched. This CDR3 has 14 amino acids. In DNA form, the CDR3 reads TGTGCCAGCAGAGACAGGGCAACTAATGAAAAACTGTTTTTT. This encodes CASRDRATNEKLFF.

The V call is TRBV2, the J call TRBJ2-7, with a possible D match to TRBD1 (6 bases). The V end lost 8 bases, the J end lost 4 bases, and 12 bases lay between the germline ends. Germline CDR1 and CDR2: SNHLY and FYNNEI. This CDR3 is built from 12 residues. CDR3 bases: TGTGCCAGCGCCCGGACAGTTTACGAGCAGTACTTC. Protein: CASARTVYEQYF.

The chain has TRBV28 and TRBJ1-2; 8 nucleotides line up with TRBD1. V trimming: 6 bases; J trimming: 4 bases; junction bases outside the gene matches: 10. The CDR3 extends over 15 amino acids. From germline, CDR1 is MDHEN and CDR2 SYDVKM. The CDR3 protein is CASRFGQGFPYGYTF. CDR3 DNA sequence: TGTGCCAGCAGATTCGGACAGGGCTTCCCCTATGGCTACACCTTC.

The genes are TRBV6-2 or TRBV6-3 and TRBJ2-7; D is possibly TRBD1 or TRBD2 (5 bases each). The length of the CDR3 is 13 residues. V was clipped by 2 bases and J by 2 bases, with 7 bases between them. Germline CDR1 and CDR2: MNHEY and SVGEGT. In DNA form, the CDR3 reads TGTGCCAGCAGTTACCCGGGACCCTACGAGCAGTACTTC. It encodes CASSYPGPYEQYF.

This clone was seen only once. The genes are TRBV7-9 and TRBJ1-5; TRBD1 agrees at 7 bases. With 1 base clipped from V and 6 bases from J, the junction kept 12 bases outside the gene matches. The CDR3 sequence is 17 residues long. Germline CDR1 reads SEHNR; CDR2 reads FQNEAQ (reference sequence). CDR3 protein: CASSLGSGTEVGQPQHF. CDR3 coding DNA: TGTGCCAGCAGCTTAGGTTCTGGGACAGAAGTTGGTCAGCCCCAGCATTTT. The full variable domain, with the rest looked up from reference TRBV7-9 and TRBJ1-5, is DTGVSQNPRHKITKRGQNVTFRCDPISEHNRLYWYRQTLGQGPEFLTYFQNEAQLEKSRLLSDRFSAERPKGSFSTLEIQRTEQGDSAMYLCASSLGSGTEVGQPQHFGDGTRLSIL.

The rearrangement links TRBV27 to TRBJ2-3, with 8 bases matching TRBD2. The CDR3 contains 15 residues. V lost 7 bases, J lost 1 base, and 7 bases stayed unmatched. Per the germline V gene, CDR1 is MNHEY and CDR2 is SMNVEV (reference sequence). Here the CDR3 DNA reads TGTGCCAGCAACTTAGCGGGGTTTCGCACAGATACGCAGTATTTT. Protein sequence: CASNLAGFRTDTQYF.

The chain employs TRBV20-1 and TRBJ2-7, with no clear D. Germline V gives CDR1 DFQATT, CDR2 SNEGSKA (reference sequence). The CDR3 sequence is 13 residues long. V gave up 3 bases and J gave up 2 bases, with 11 bases separating them. CDR3: CSASFRSTYEQYF. The CDR3 region has the DNA TGCAGTGCTAGTTTTCGCTCGACCTACGAGCAGTACTTC.

This chain joins TRBV27 and TRBJ2-7, with D perhaps being TRBD1 or TRBD2 (5 bases each). CDR1 and CDR2 from the germline V gene are MNHEY and SMNVEV (reference sequence). This CDR3 has 14 amino acids. Trimming cost V 8 bases and J 2 bases, with 16 bases left between them. CDR3: CASGLGDPPYEQYF. The DNA of the CDR3 is TGTGCCAGCGGGCTAGGGGACCCCCCCTACGAGCAGTACTTC.

This clone was counted once. This chain uses TRBV18 with TRBJ2-7; 7 nucleotides line up with TRBD1. The CDR3 totals 12 residues. The V and J ends lost 1 base and 7 bases, in that order; junction bases with no gene match: 1. Germline values: CDR1 KGHSH, CDR2 LQKENI. The CDR3 nucleotides are TGTGCCAGCTCACCACGCAGGGGGGAGCAGTACTTC. It encodes CASSPRRGEQYF. Full variable domain (rest looked up from reference TRBV18 and TRBJ2-7): NAGVMQNPRHLVRRRGQEARLRCSPMKGHSHVYWYRQLPEEGLKFMVYLQKENIIDESGMPKERFSAEFPKEGPSILRIQQVVRGDSAAYFCASSPRRGEQYFGPGTRLTVT.

This chain connects TRBV19 to TRBJ2-4; 7 bases are a match to TRBD1. Per the germline V gene, CDR1 is LNHDA and CDR2 is SQIVND (reference sequence). After removal of 3 bases from V and 2 bases from J, the junction contained 4 bases not matched to a gene. This CDR3 spans 15 amino acids. As DNA, the CDR3 is TGTGCCAGTAGTATTCCGACAGGGACCAAAAACATTCAGTACTTC. Translation gives CASSIPTGTKNIQYF.

Only a few counts were recorded for this clone. This chain joins TRBV19 and TRBJ1-6, with D perhaps matching TRBD1 (5 bases). The ends were cut back, 6 bases at V and 10 bases at J, with 13 bases in the middle. There are 13 residues in the CDR3. The V gene's germline CDR1 is LNHDA and CDR2 SQIVND (reference sequence). The CDR3 region is CASRDSERSPLHF. In nucleotides, the CDR3 is TGTGCCAGTAGAGACAGCGAGAGGTCACCCCTCCACTTT.

V and J are TRBV18 and TRBJ2-2, with 8 bases fitting TRBD1. Germline assignment: CDR1 KGHSH and CDR2 LQKENI. Trimming cost V 5 bases and J 5 bases; bases outside gene matches: 7. The CDR3 contains 15 residues. The CDR3 nucleotides read TGTGCCAGCTCAGCGACAGGGGTAGAGACCGGGGAGCTGTTTTTT. Translating gives CASSATGVETGELFF.

The V call is TRBV5-1, the J call TRBJ1-2; D not resolved. This CDR3 comprises 12 residues. The germline gives CDR1 SGHRS, CDR2 YFSETQ. V was trimmed by 0 bases and J by 6 bases, leaving 6 bases between them. CDR3 sequence: CASSLEGNGYTF. As DNA, the CDR3 is TGCGCCAGCAGCTTGGAGGGAAATGGCTACACCTTC.

V gene TRBV12-3 or TRBV12-4 combines with J gene TRBJ1-1; D uncertain. Trimming removed 6 bases at V and 2 bases at J, with 10 bases between. The CDR3 is made up of 13 amino acids. CDR3 amino acids: CASSRSLNTEAFF. CDR3 nucleotides: TGTGCCAGCAGCCGCAGCCTCAACACTGAAGCTTTCTTT.

The chain carries TRBV14 and TRBJ1-5; the match to TRBD1 covers 7 bases. The CDR3 consists of 15 residues. Germline lookup yields CDR1 SGHDN and CDR2 FVKESK. Losses at the gene ends were 3 bases for V and 3 bases for J; bases not matched to a gene: 5. CDR3 bases: TGTGCCAGCAGCCACCGAGACAGGGCCAATCAGCCCCAGCATTTT. This codes for CASSHRDRANQPQHF.

The table lists this clone with a few counts. The rearrangement uses TRBV5-1 and TRBJ2-1, with 7 bases that match TRBD2. Unmatched junction bases numbered 9, after V lost 0 bases and J lost 12 bases. The CDR3 spans 14 residues. CDR1 is SGHRS and CDR2 is YFSETQ in the germline V gene. The CDR3 reads CASSLERTSLVQFF. CDR3 bases: TGCGCCAGCAGCTTGGAGCGGACTAGTCTGGTGCAGTTCTTC.

This clone was picked up a small number of times. The rearrangement uses TRBV3-1 (or the pseudogene TRBV3-2) and TRBJ1-4; D is uncertain. Trimming pared 4 bases from V and 8 bases from J, leaving 11 bases between. The germline V gene encodes CDR1 LGHDT and CDR2 YNNKEL (reference sequence). The CDR3 length is 13 residues. Written as DNA, the CDR3 is TGTGCCAGCAGCCCCCTTGACGGGGAAAAACTGTTTTTT. Encoded protein: CASSPLDGEKLFF.

This clone was seen a few times. The gene calls are TRBV2 and TRBJ1-5; tentative D call: TRBD1 (5 bases). In germline, CDR1 is SNHLY, CDR2 FYNNEI. The CDR3 is 13 residues long. The germline V and J ends were trimmed by 6 bases and 7 bases, with 13 bases remaining between them. CDR3 sequence reads: CASSPAGGQPQHF. Here the CDR3 DNA reads TGTGCCAGCAGCCCAGCGGGGGGGCAGCCCCAGCATTTT.

This clone was picked up a small number of times. The J gene is TRBJ1-2, the V gene TRBV6-5; a weak D match, TRBD1 (5 bases). This CDR3 has 14 residues. Trimming pared 0 bases from V and 0 bases from J, leaving 5 bases between. The germline V gene encodes CDR1 MNHEY and CDR2 SVGAGI. The CDR3 region is CASSYSGANYGYTF. The CDR3 DNA reads TGTGCCAGCAGTTACTCGGGGGCTAACTATGGCTACACCTTC.

The CDR3 DNA reads TGCGCCAGCAGCCGGTCCGGACTAGCGGGAGGGTCCTACGAGCAGTACTTC. Translation gives CASSRSGLAGGSYEQYF. The gene calls are TRBV4-1 and TRBJ2-7, with 15 bases that match TRBD2. V gave up 4 bases and J gave up 1 base; unmatched junction bases: 5. Germline assignment: CDR1 MGHRA and CDR2 YSYEKL. This CDR3 has 17 residues.

The chain employs TRBV7-2 and TRBJ1-3; TRBD1 is a possible D gene (5 bases). The ends were cut back, 1 base at V and 2 bases at J, with 6 bases in the middle. Germline-derived CDR1 and CDR2 are SGHTA and FQGNSA. The CDR3 runs to 14 residues. The DNA of the CDR3 is TGTGCCAGCAGCTTAGGACAGACTGGAAACACCATATATTTT. Its translation: CASSLGQTGNTIYF.

This chain connects TRBV12-5 to TRBJ2-1; no reliable D call. V was cut by 0 bases and J by 4 bases, with 10 bases left in between. The CDR3 has 15 residues. Germline CDR1 and CDR2: LGHNT and FRNRAP. The CDR3 reads CASGLVRSRYNEQFF. The CDR3 DNA sequence: TGTGCTAGTGGTTTGGTACGAAGCAGATACAATGAGCAGTTCTTC.